The 24 T cell receptor beta chains presented below share a single source sample, sequenced in a study of shared clonotypes between healthy human individuals. Naive CD8 cells were CD45RO-negative, positively selected for CCR7, excluding terminally differentiated effector memory CD45RA+ cells. TCRdb's copy holds only in-frame clones and misses some; the assay was immunoSEQ multiplex PCR. The sample consists of approximately 650,000 clones, around 95% of them appearing once. Sequenced sample: naive CD8+ T cells sorted from blood. The receptors stem from a woman aged 30 to 39 in good health.

The DNA of the CDR3 is TGTGCCAGCAGTTACCCCCCCGGGGGAACCTACGAGCAGTACTTC. This sequence encodes CASSYPPGGTYEQYF. This chain uses TRBV6-5 with TRBJ2-7, with a possible D match to TRBD2 (6 bases). Germline assignment: CDR1 MNHEY and CDR2 SVGAGI. Trimming cost V 2 bases and J 2 bases, with 13 bases left between them. The CDR3 has 15 amino acids.

The V gene is TRBV27, the J gene TRBJ2-7; 7 positions agree with TRBD1. In germline, CDR1 is MNHEY, CDR2 SMNVEV (reference sequence). CDR3 size: 16 residues. V gave up 5 bases and J gave up 3 bases; unmatched junction bases: 13. The CDR3 nucleotides read TGTGCCAGCAGTCTAAGAACGACAGGGTTTCTCTACGAGCAGTACTTC. Translating gives CASSLRTTGFLYEQYF.

J is TRBJ2-1 and V is TRBV29-1, with D possibly TRBD2 on 6 matching bases. V dropped 7 bases and J dropped 8 bases, with 18 bases sitting between them. Germline V gene sequence: CDR1 SQVTM, CDR2 ANQGSEA. The CDR3 contains 13 residues. CDR3 sequence reads: CSGGRQGLDEQFF. The CDR3 coding sequence is TGCAGCGGAGGGCGCCAGGGACTGGATGAGCAGTTCTTC.

The rearrangement links TRBV16 to TRBJ2-4; D possibly corresponds to TRBD2 (5 bases). V shed 4 bases and J shed 0 bases, with 16 bases lying between them. There are 17 residues in the CDR3. Germline loops: CDR1 KGHSY, CDR2 FQNENV. CDR3 loop: CASSLRGLVLAKNIQYF. CDR3 DNA sequence: TGTGCCAGCAGCCTCCGGGGATTAGTCTTAGCCAAAAACATTCAGTACTTC.

This clone was counted a single time. This rearrangement joins TRBV7-8 to TRBJ1-5; TRBD1 is a possible D gene (5 bases). Trimming took 4 bases from V and 4 from J, leaving 8 bases between them. CDR1 and CDR2 (germline): SGHVS, FQNEAQ. The CDR3 is 13 amino acids. In DNA form, the CDR3 reads TGTGCCAGCAGCTCAGAGGGGAATCAGCCCCAGCATTTT. Translated, it gives CASSSEGNQPQHF.

The DNA of the CDR3 is TGTGCCAGCAGTTCACTACCCAGAGCGGGACTATTCACAGATACGCAGTATTTT. Translating it yields CASSSLPRAGLFTDTQYF. The chain employs TRBV27 and TRBJ2-3; 7 bases line up with TRBD2. Germline CDR1 MNHEY, CDR2 SMNVEV (reference sequence). V was clipped by 4 bases and J by 2 bases; unmatched bases: 15. This CDR3 comprises 18 residues.

The J gene is TRBJ2-1, the V gene TRBV19; a weak D match, TRBD2 (6 bases). CDR1 is LNHDA, CDR2 SQIVND, per germline (reference sequence). Trimming stripped 3 bases from V and 0 bases from J, with 12 bases between. This CDR3 has 16 amino acids. The CDR3 DNA reads as TGTGCCAGTAGTATCCTAGCGTCGAGCTCCTACAATGAGCAGTTCTTC. Translated, it gives CASSILASSSYNEQFF.

This clone showed up just once. The V and J genes are TRBV5-1 and TRBJ1-5; TRBD1 aligns across 8 bases. Per the germline V gene, CDR1 is SGHRS and CDR2 is YFSETQ. After removal of 5 bases from V and 7 bases from J, the junction contained 11 bases not matched to a gene. The CDR3 is made up of 15 amino acids. Here the CDR3 DNA reads TGCGCCAGCAGTCCCGACAGGGGATTAGGACAGCCCCAGCATTTT. Protein: CASSPDRGLGQPQHF. Full variable domain (remainder filled in from reference TRBV5-1 and TRBJ1-5): KAGVTQTPRYLIKTRGQQVTLSCSPISGHRSVSWYQQTPGQGLQFLFEYFSETQRNKGNFPGRFSGRQFSNSRSEMNVSTLELGDSALYLCASSPDRGLGQPQHFGDGTRLSIL.

The chain combines TRBV28 with TRBJ2-7, with D perhaps TRBD2 (6 bases). This CDR3 is 14 amino acids long. V lost 6 bases, J lost 3 bases, and 15 bases lay in between. Germline CDR1 and CDR2: MDHEN and SYDVKM. CDR3 DNA: TGTGCCAGCAGGGGGCTAGCGTTTAACTACGAGCAGTACTTC. Its protein is CASRGLAFNYEQYF.

CDR3 nucleotides: TGTGCCAGCAGTGAAGGCGGAGAGGGACAGGGAAACACCATATATTTT. It codes for CASSEGGEGQGNTIYF. The chain combines TRBV6-1 with TRBJ1-3; 7 nucleotides align to TRBD1. V was clipped by 1 base and J by 4 bases; unmatched bases: 7. The germline V gene encodes CDR1 MNHNS and CDR2 SASEGT. The CDR3 totals 16 residues.

The genes are TRBV5-1 and TRBJ2-7; TRBD2 agrees at 9 bases. This CDR3 region has 15 residues. In germline, CDR1 is SGHRS, CDR2 YFSETQ. V lost 1 base, J lost 3 bases, and 5 bases stayed unmatched. The CDR3 sequence: CASSLWSSGDYEQYF. CDR3 bases: TGCGCCAGCAGCTTGTGGTCTAGCGGGGACTACGAGCAGTACTTC. The complete variable domain, with remaining parts taken from reference TRBV5-1 and TRBJ2-7, reads KAGVTQTPRYLIKTRGQQVTLSCSPISGHRSVSWYQQTPGQGLQFLFEYFSETQRNKGNFPGRFSGRQFSNSRSEMNVSTLELGDSALYLCASSLWSSGDYEQYFGPGTRLTVT.

V gene TRBV28 combines with J gene TRBJ2-7, with 13 bases matching TRBD2. This CDR3 contains 24 residues. V lost 2 bases, J lost 0 bases, and 25 bases stayed unmatched. Germline CDR1 reads MDHEN; CDR2 reads SYDVKM. CDR3 DNA: TGTGCCAGCAGTTTACCTTACGGGAAAAGACGTACAGGACTAGCGGGAGTCTTCTCCTACGAGCAGTACTTC. This translates into CASSLPYGKRRTGLAGVFSYEQYF.

The rearrangement joins TRBV27 to TRBJ2-7, with 10 bases identical to TRBD1. The V and J ends lost 7 bases and 6 bases, in that order; junction bases with no gene match: 6. The CDR3 has 13 residues. CDR1 MNHEY and CDR2 SMNVEV come from the germline V gene (reference sequence). CDR3 DNA: TGTGCCAGCACCATGACAGGGGGCGGCGAGCAGTACTTC. Protein: CASTMTGGGEQYF.

The rearrangement joins TRBV6-6 to TRBJ1-1; the D is unclear. Germline loops: CDR1 MNHNY, CDR2 SVGAGI (reference sequence). The CDR3 totals 12 residues. Trimming stripped 5 bases from V and 0 bases from J, with 4 bases between. The CDR3 reads CASSPLNTEAFF. DNA of the CDR3: TGTGCCAGCAGTCCCTTGAACACTGAAGCTTTCTTT.

The V gene is TRBV19, the J gene TRBJ2-2; D is undetermined. The germline V gene has CDR1 LNHDA and CDR2 SQIVND (reference sequence). With 3 bases removed from V and 7 bases from J, the gap between germline ends came to 9 bases. The CDR3 contains 13 residues. CDR3 DNA sequence: TGTGCCAGTAGTATTCTCTGGGGCGGGGAGCTGTTTTTT. It yields the protein CASSILWGGELFF.

This chain links TRBV13 with TRBJ1-5; no reliable D call. Per the germline V gene, CDR1 is PRHDT and CDR2 is FYEKMQ (reference sequence). Trimming left V 0 bases short and J 6 bases short, with 9 bases between. The CDR3 spans 14 residues. The CDR3 DNA follows: TGTGCCAGCAGCTTAGGACAGCTCCGTCAGCCCCAGCATTTT. Its translation: CASSLGQLRQPQHF.

The V gene is TRBV7-3, the J gene TRBJ2-1; tentatively, D is TRBD2 (5 bases). V was clipped by 2 bases and J by 5 bases, with 7 bases between them. The CDR3 has 13 residues. Germline V CDR1 and CDR2: SGHTA, FQGTGA. The DNA for the CDR3 is TGTGCCAGCAGCTTAGCTAGCCACAATGAGCAGTTCTTC. This codes for CASSLASHNEQFF.

V usage is TRBV27 and J usage is TRBJ1-1; D uncertain. Germline V gene sequence: CDR1 MNHEY, CDR2 SMNVEV (reference sequence). With 6 bases removed from V and 1 base from J, the gap between germline ends came to 9 bases. This CDR3 has 13 residues. The DNA of the CDR3 is TGTGCCAGCAGCTCTTCCCCGAACACTGAAGCTTTCTTT. Translating gives CASSSSPNTEAFF.

The CDR3 reads CSVEVEGNTEAFF. Here the CDR3 DNA reads TGCAGCGTTGAAGTCGAGGGGAACACTGAAGCTTTCTTT. The chain uses TRBV29-1 and TRBJ1-1; D uncertain. Trimming took 1 base from V and 1 from J, leaving 7 bases between them. The CDR3 spans 13 residues. Germline-derived CDR1 and CDR2 are SQVTM and ANQGSEA.

About this clone itself: Other nucleotide sequences in the sample specify the same CDR3. The chain joins TRBV5-6 to TRBJ1-3; D uncertain. V was cut by 0 bases and J by 0 bases, with 7 bases left in between. CDR1 is SGHDT, CDR2 YYEEEE, per germline. The CDR3 spans 15 residues. In nucleotides, the CDR3 is TGTGCCAGCAGCTTGGGGGGAAGCTCTGGAAACACCATATATTTT. It codes for CASSLGGSSGNTIYF.

The chain carries TRBV28 and TRBJ2-7; D is undetermined. The CDR3 length is 13 residues. The V end lost 2 bases, the J end lost 0 bases, and 5 bases lay between the germline ends. From germline, CDR1 is MDHEN and CDR2 SYDVKM. This chain's CDR3 is CASSLIASYEQYF. In DNA, the CDR3 is TGTGCCAGCAGTTTAATCGCCTCCTACGAGCAGTACTTC. Variable domain in full (rest from reference TRBV28 and TRBJ2-7): DVKVTQSSRYLVKRTGEKVFLECVQDMDHENMFWYRQDPGLGLRLIYFSYDVKMKEKGDIPEGYSVSREKKERFSLILESASTNQTSMYLCASSLIASYEQYFGPGTRLTVT.

This clone was counted between two and nine times. The rearrangement joins TRBV6-5 to TRBJ2-5; D unclear. The germline V gene encodes CDR1 MNHEY and CDR2 SVGAGI. Trimming took 2 bases from V and 4 from J, leaving 8 bases between them. The CDR3 extends over 13 amino acids. Here the CDR3 reads CASSYTRTETQYF. The DNA for the CDR3 is TGTGCCAGCAGTTACACCAGGACAGAGACCCAGTACTTC.

The rearrangement uses TRBV10-1 and TRBJ1-5; 8 bases match TRBD1. Germline trimming cut 5 bases from V and 0 bases from J; bases unmatched to any gene: 9. Germline V gives CDR1 WNHNN, CDR2 SYGVQD (reference sequence). The CDR3 consists of 17 residues. CDR3 sequence (DNA): TGCGCCAGCAGTCCAGACAGGGGCCTATATAGCAATCAGCCCCAGCATTTT. Translation gives CASSPDRGLYSNQPQHF.

The rearrangement links TRBV27 to TRBJ2-1; 9 nucleotides match TRBD2. This CDR3 has 15 amino acids. Germline trimming cut 2 bases from V and 9 bases from J; bases unmatched to any gene: 8. The germline CDR1 and CDR2 sequences are MNHEY and SMNVEV (reference sequence). DNA for the CDR3: TGTGCCAGCAGTTTAAGGGCGGGAGGGCCGATTGAGCAGTTCTTC. This sequence encodes CASSLRAGGPIEQFF.